The entry below describes one T cell receptor (beta chain). The entry originates in a study of regulatory T cells in long-lasting Graves disease. This CDR3 is built from 14 residues. CDR1 and CDR2 (germline): SQVTM, ANQGSEA. Germline trimming cut 6 bases from V and 7 bases from J; bases unmatched to any gene: 15. Researchers made TCR beta libraries by using iRepertoire HTBI primers and running Arm-PCR on CDR3 regions. TCRdb ran MiXCR on the multiplex PCR reads and lists one entry per CDR3 protein. Here the sample spans 350,000 to 500,000 distinct CDR3 sequences, about 15% being singletons. The time point denotes: newly diagnosed GD, antithyroid drugs for less than 3 months. PBMC-derived RNA was used for the TCR library. These data also formed part of another study, on T cells in Graves' hyperthyroidism and ophthalmopathy. From that study: Thyroid ultrasound and orbital computed tomography, with clinical symptoms and serum thyroxine and TRAb, informed diagnoses. RT-PCR in the first round (using the HTBI primer set) targeted the TCR CDR3. Ophthalmopathy, as predicted by the model, came a median 6.5 months after the prediction.

The sequencing used peripheral blood mononuclear cells (PBMCs), collected at new diagnosis, from a patient treated with antithyroid drugs. The J gene is TRBJ2-7, the V gene TRBV29-1; 7 bases are shared with TRBD1. The receptor was derived from a woman aged 45-59 years with Graves disease. CDR3 in amino acids: CSVAFGQEAREQYF. The CDR3 DNA follows: TGCAGCGTAGCATTCGGACAGGAGGCTAGAGAGCAGTACTTC.